This entry describes one T cell receptor beta chain. The antigen remains undetermined. The primer mix had 60 Vbeta and 13 Jbeta primers. TCRdb's table, derived via immunoSEQ multiplex PCR, lists solely in-frame clones and lacks some. The sample holds approximately 150,000 clones, 78% seen once. The record originates from a study of cytomegalovirus exposure and HLA in healthy donors. Study-level points and caveats: In a later analysis, HLA-associated TCR beta chains were more clonally expanded than equally common others.

Germline CDR1 MGHRA, CDR2 YSYEKL. Deletions cut 5 bases from V and 8 bases from J, with 18 bases between. The CDR3 consists of 14 residues. The gene calls are TRBV4-1 and TRBJ1-2; unclear D gene. The clonotype originates from a woman aged 35 to 49 in good health and CMV-seropositive. The sample comprised PBMCs. The CDR3 sequence: CASSSSTGRGGYTF. CDR3 sequence (DNA): TGCGCCAGCAGCTCCTCGACTGGTCGGGGAGGCTACACCTTC.